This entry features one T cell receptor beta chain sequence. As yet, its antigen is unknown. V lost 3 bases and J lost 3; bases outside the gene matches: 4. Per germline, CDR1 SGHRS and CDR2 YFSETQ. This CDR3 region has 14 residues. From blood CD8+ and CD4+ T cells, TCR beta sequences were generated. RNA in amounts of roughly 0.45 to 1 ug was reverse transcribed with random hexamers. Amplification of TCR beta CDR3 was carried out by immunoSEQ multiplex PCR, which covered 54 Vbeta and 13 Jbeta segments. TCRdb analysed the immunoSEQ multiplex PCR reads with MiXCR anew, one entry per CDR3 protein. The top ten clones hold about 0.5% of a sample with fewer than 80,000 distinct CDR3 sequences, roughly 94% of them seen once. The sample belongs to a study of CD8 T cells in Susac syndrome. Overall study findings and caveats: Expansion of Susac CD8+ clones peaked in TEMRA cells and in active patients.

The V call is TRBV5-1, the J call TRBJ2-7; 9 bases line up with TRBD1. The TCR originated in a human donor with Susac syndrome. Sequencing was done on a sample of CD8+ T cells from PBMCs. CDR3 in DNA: TGCGCCAGCAGCTCGGACAGGGGAGACTACGAGCAGTACTTC. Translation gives CASSSDRGDYEQYF. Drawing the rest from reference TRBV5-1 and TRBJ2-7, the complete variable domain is KAGVTQTPRYLIKTRGQQVTLSCSPISGHRSVSWYQQTPGQGLQFLFEYFSETQRNKGNFPGRFSGRQFSNSRSEMNVSTLELGDSALYLCASSSDRGDYEQYFGPGTRLTVT.